This T cell receptor (beta chain) emerged from a study of T cells in localized non-small cell lung cancer. Study results and limitations: T cell clonality was highest in uninvolved adjacent lung, above tumor. A median of about 58 of the top 100 tumor clones appeared in adjacent lung, which was paired and uninvolved.

The method was immunoSEQ multiplex PCR; TCRdb's version includes in-frame clones alone and lacks a portion of them. The table has 50,000 to 70,000 clones, 80% to 90% seen once; the top ten hold around 4.6%. As regards this clone: Its antigen is undetermined.

Source: PBMCs, taken before any cancer treatment. This receptor was obtained from a man between 40 and 70 years old with stage II lung adenocarcinoma.

The chain's CDR3 is CASSLIASGTYEQYF. CDR3 sequence (DNA): TGTGCCAGCAGCCTTATCGCTAGCGGGACTTACGAGCAGTACTTC. The J gene is TRBJ2-7, the V gene TRBV14; 9 bases line up with TRBD2. The length of the CDR3 is 15 residues. Per the germline V gene, CDR1 is SGHDN and CDR2 is FVKESK. V gave up 4 bases and J gave up 4 bases; unmatched junction bases: 8.